This entry is about one T cell receptor (beta chain). The antigen remains undetermined. This record comes from a study of cytomegalovirus exposure and HLA in healthy donors. Study information: Sequencing of approximately 190 million T cells in an earlier analysis found 120 million or so unique TCR beta sequences. Overall study findings and caveats: Several V segments, TRBV6-2 and TRBV6-3 among them, could not be told apart and were dropped. The authors enumerated around 150 TCR beta chains as linked to cytomegalovirus.

V lost 4 bases and J lost 0, with 7 bases in between. The CDR3 sequence is 13 residues long. Germline loops: CDR1 SGHNT, CDR2 YYREEE (reference sequence). The PCR ran on 60 Vbeta and 13 Jbeta primers. In the study's own analysis: About 11 million of the about 80 million unique TCR beta chains counted in a later analysis were shared. The method was immunoSEQ multiplex PCR; TCRdb's version includes in-frame clones alone and lacks a portion of them. The V and J calls and clone size come from that table; D and trimming were worked out from the DNA. The sample consists of roughly 67,000 clones, around 78% of them appearing once.

Source material: PBMCs. The sequence derives from a middle-aged man in good health and CMV-seronegative. The V call is TRBV5-4, the J call TRBJ1-1, with D possibly matching TRBD1 (5 bases). Here the CDR3 reads CASSGAMNTEAFF. CDR3 nucleotide sequence: TGTGCCAGCAGCGGGGCTATGAACACTGAAGCTTTCTTT.